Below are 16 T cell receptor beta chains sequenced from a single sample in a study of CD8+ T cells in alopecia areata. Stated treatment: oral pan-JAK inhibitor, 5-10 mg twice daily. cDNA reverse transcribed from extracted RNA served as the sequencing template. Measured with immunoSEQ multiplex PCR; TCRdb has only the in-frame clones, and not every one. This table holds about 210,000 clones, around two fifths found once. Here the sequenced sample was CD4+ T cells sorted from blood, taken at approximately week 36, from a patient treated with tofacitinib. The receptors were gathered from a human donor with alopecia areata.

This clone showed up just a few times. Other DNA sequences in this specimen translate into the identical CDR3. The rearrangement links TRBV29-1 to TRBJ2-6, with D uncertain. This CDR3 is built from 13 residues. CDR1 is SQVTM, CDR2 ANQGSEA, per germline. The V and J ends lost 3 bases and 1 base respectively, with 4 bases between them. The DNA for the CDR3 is TGCAGCGTTGAGGGGTCTGGGGCCAACGTCCTGACTTTC. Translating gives CSVEGSGANVLTF.

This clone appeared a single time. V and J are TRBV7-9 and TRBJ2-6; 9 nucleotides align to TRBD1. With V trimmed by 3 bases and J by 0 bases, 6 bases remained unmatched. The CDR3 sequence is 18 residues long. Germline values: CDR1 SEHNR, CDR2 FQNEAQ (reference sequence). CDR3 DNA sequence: TGTGCCAGCAGCTTTCCGGGACAGGGCATCTCTGGGGCCAACGTCCTGACTTTC. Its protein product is CASSFPGQGISGANVLTF.

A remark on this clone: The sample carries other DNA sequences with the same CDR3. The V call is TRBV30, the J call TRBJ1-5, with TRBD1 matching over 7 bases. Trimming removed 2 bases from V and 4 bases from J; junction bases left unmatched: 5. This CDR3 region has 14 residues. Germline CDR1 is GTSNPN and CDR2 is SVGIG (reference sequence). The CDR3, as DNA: TGTGCCTGGAGTCGGGCAGGGGGAAATCAGCCCCAGCATTTT. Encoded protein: CAWSRAGGNQPQHF.

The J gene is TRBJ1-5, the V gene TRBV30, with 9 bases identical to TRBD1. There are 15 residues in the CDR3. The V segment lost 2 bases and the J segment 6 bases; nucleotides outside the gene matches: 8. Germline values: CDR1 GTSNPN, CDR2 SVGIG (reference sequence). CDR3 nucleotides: TGTGCCTGGAGTCCACCCGGGACAGGGAGTCAGCCCCAGCATTTT. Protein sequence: CAWSPPGTGSQPQHF.

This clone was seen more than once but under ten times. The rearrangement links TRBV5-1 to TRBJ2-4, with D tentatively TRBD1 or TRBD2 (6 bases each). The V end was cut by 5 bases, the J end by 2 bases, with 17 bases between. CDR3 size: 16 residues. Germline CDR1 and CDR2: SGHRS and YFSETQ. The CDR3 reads CASRPGGLNSKNIQYF. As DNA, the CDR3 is TGCGCCAGCAGACCCGGGGGCCTGAATTCCAAAAACATTCAGTACTTC.

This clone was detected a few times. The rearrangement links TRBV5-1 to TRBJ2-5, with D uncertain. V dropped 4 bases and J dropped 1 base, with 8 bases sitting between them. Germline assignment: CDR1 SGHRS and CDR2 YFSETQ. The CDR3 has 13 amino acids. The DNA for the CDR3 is TGCGCCAGCAGCCCCGGGTCCCAAGAGACCCAGTACTTC. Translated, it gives CASSPGSQETQYF.

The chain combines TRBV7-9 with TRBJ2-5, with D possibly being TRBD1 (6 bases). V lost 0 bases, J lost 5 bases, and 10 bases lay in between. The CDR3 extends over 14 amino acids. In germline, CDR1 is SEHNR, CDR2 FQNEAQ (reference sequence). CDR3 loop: CASSLAAGVETQYF. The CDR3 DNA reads TGTGCCAGCAGCTTAGCGGCAGGGGTGGAGACCCAGTACTTC.

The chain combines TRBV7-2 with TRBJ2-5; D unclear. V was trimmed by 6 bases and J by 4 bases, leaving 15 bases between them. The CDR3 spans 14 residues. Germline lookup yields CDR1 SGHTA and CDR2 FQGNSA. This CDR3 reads CASSRGRLIETQYF. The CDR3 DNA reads TGTGCCAGCAGTCGAGGACGGTTGATAGAGACCCAGTACTTC.

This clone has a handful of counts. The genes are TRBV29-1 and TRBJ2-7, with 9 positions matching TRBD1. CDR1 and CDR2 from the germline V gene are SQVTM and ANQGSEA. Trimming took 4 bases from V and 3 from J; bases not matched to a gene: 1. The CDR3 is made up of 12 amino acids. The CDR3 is CSVGGQGYEQYF. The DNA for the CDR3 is TGCAGCGTTGGGGGACAGGGCTACGAGCAGTACTTC.

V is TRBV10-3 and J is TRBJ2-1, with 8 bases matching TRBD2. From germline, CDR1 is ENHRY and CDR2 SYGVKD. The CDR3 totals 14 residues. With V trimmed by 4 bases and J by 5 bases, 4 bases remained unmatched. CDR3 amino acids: CAISGAGGHNEQFF. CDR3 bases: TGTGCCATCAGTGGGGCGGGAGGCCACAATGAGCAGTTCTTC.

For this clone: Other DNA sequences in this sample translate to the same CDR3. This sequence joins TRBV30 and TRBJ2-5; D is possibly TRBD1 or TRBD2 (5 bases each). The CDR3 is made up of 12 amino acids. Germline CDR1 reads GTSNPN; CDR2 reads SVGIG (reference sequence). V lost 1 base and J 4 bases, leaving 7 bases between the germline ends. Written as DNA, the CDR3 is TGTGCCTGGAGTGCAGGGAGAGAGACCCAGTACTTC. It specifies CAWSAGRETQYF.

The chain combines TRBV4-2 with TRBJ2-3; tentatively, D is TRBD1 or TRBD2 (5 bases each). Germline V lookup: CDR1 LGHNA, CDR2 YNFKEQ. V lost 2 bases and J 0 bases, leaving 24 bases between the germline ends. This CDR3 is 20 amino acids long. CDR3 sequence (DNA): TGTGCCAGCAGCCAATGGGGCGTCCAAAGTGGAGGAGGTAGCACAGATACGCAGTATTTT. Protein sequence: CASSQWGVQSGGGSTDTQYF.

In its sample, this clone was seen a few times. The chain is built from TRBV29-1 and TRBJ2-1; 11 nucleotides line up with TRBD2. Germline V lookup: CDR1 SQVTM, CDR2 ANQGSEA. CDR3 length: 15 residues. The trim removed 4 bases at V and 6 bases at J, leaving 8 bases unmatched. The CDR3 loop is CSVAHLAGGRNEQFF. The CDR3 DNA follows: TGCAGCGTTGCCCACCTAGCGGGAGGCCGCAATGAGCAGTTCTTC.

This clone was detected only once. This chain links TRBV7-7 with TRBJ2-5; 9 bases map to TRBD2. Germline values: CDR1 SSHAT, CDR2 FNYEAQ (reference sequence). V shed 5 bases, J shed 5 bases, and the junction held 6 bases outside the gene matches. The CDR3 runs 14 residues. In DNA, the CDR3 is TGTGCCAGCAGCCTTAGCGGGAGCCTGGAGACCCAGTACTTC. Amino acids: CASSLSGSLETQYF.

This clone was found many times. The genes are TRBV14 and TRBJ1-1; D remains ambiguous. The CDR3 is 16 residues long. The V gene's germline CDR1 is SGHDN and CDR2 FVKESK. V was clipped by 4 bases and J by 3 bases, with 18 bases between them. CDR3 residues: CASSPYGSRRYTEAFF. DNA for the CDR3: TGTGCCAGCAGCCCGTACGGGAGTAGGCGGTACACTGAAGCTTTCTTT.

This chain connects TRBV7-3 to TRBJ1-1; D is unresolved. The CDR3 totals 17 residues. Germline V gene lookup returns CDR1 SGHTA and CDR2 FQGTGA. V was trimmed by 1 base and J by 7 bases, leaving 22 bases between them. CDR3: CASSLKAQTDLPLEAFF. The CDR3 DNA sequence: TGTGCCAGCAGCTTAAAGGCCCAGACGGATCTACCTCTTGAAGCTTTCTTT.